The 7 T cell receptor beta chains below come from one sample, sequenced in a study of control samples from healthy donors and cancer patients. Some clones are missing from TCRdb's copy, which holds only in-frame ones; the method was immunoSEQ multiplex PCR. Of 130,000 to 150,000 clones listed, just under 95% are singletons. The sequencing input was PBMCs. The receptors originated from a man between 60 and 75 years old with colorectal cancer.

V gene TRBV5-4 combines with J gene TRBJ2-5; 7 nucleotides agree with TRBD2. The CDR3 covers 12 residues. V shed 7 bases and J 1 base; nucleotides not matched to a gene: 1. Germline CDR1 reads SGHNT; CDR2 reads YYREEE (reference sequence). The CDR3 nucleotides are TGTGCCAGCGGGAGGGTCCAAGAGACCCAGTACTTC. Residues: CASGRVQETQYF.

The chain uses TRBV20-1 and TRBJ2-3, with D unclear. Trimming removed 2 bases at V and 2 bases at J, with 2 bases between. The germline gives CDR1 DFQATT, CDR2 SNEGSKA (reference sequence). The CDR3 is 11 residues long. CDR3 nucleotides: TGCAGTGCTAGAAACACAGATACGCAGTATTTT. Its translation is CSARNTDTQYF.

The chain employs TRBV12-3 or TRBV12-4 and TRBJ1-5, with a weak D call TRBD1 (5 bases). The V end was cut by 6 bases, the J end by 5 bases, with 8 bases between. CDR3 length equals 12 residues. The CDR3 nucleotides are TGTGCCAGCAGCGGGGGGGATCAGCCCCAGCATTTT. Translating gives CASSGGDQPQHF.

The chain carries TRBV11-3 and TRBJ2-1; 7 bases line up with TRBD1. V lost 1 base and J lost 10; bases outside the gene matches: 4. The CDR3 is 13 residues long. The germline CDR1 and CDR2 sequences are SGHNT and YENEEA. CDR3 loop: CASSLGGQREQFF. CDR3 DNA sequence: TGTGCCAGCAGCTTAGGGGGACAGAGGGAGCAGTTCTTC.

The chain couples TRBV7-2 to TRBJ2-7; 8 bases are a match to TRBD2. Germline values: CDR1 SGHTA, CDR2 FQGNSA. After removal of 4 bases from V and 4 bases from J, the junction contained 9 bases not matched to a gene. The CDR3 is 15 amino acids. CDR3 sequence: CASSSFSGAPYEQYF. As DNA, the CDR3 is TGTGCCAGCAGCTCTTTTAGCGGGGCCCCATACGAGCAGTACTTC. Using reference TRBV7-2 and TRBJ2-7 for the parts outside the CDR3, the full variable domain is GAGVSQSPSNKVTEKGKDVELRCDPISGHTALYWYRQSLGQGLEFLIYFQGNSAPDKSGLPSDRFSAERTGGSVSTLTIQRTQQEDSAVYLCASSSFSGAPYEQYFGPGTRLTVT.

The V and J genes are TRBV5-1 and TRBJ2-2; D not certain. Between the trimmed V and J ends, which lost 1 base and 6 bases, there was a span of 7 bases. Germline V gives CDR1 SGHRS, CDR2 YFSETQ. The length of the CDR3 is 13 residues. The DNA of the CDR3 is TGCGCCAGCAGCTTGATGGGGTCCGGGGAGCTGTTTTTT. Amino acids: CASSLMGSGELFF.

The chain links TRBV9 to TRBJ2-5, with TRBD1 matching 7 bases. The germline V gene encodes CDR1 SGDLS and CDR2 YYNGEE. V was pared by 4 bases and J by 3 bases, with 9 bases of the junction left unmatched. The CDR3 has 15 residues. As DNA, the CDR3 is TGTGCCAGCAGCAACGACAGGGTGGGGGAAGAGACCCAGTACTTC. Amino acids: CASSNDRVGEETQYF. Full variable domain (remainder filled in from reference TRBV9 and TRBJ2-5): DSGVTQTPKHLITATGQRVTLRCSPRSGDLSVYWYQQSLDQGLQFLIQYYNGEERAKGNILERFSAQQFPDLHSELNLSSLELGDSALYFCASSNDRVGEETQYFGPGTRLLVL.